These 28 T cell receptor beta chains came from one sample sequenced in a study of T cell clonality in common variable immunodeficiency. Whole-study findings and limits: Common variable immunodeficiency TCR beta sequences reportedly had fewer deletions and N-nucleotide insertions.

The table came from immunoSEQ multiplex PCR; TCRdb's copy has only in-frame clones and leaves some out. In total the sample includes under 25,000 clones, none of them seen once. The antigens these receptors bind are not known. The sequencing input was peripheral blood mononuclear cells. The receptors were gathered from a human donor with common variable immunodeficiency.

Note on this clone: The read falls 3 residues short of the CDR3 end, and the missing part is taken from the germline J gene. V usage is TRBV7-9 and J usage is TRBJ1-2; D perhaps matches TRBD1 (6 bases). CDR3 length equals 15 residues. V lost 4 bases and J 1 base, leaving 13 bases between the germline ends. Germline CDR1 is SEHNR and CDR2 is FQNEAQ (reference sequence). CDR3 DNA (partial): TGTGCCAGCAGCTCCCCGGGGGGCATTAACTATGGC. Translating gives CASSSPGGINYG. The CDR3 in full is CASSSPGGINYGYTF.

Details on this clone: The DNA ends 3 residues before the CDR3 does, and the rest of the CDR3 is filled in from the germline J gene. V usage is TRBV2 and J usage is TRBJ1-6; TRBD1 matches 9 bases. Germline V gene data show CDR1 as SNHLY and CDR2 as FYNNEI. Losses at the gene ends were 6 bases for V and 9 bases for J; bases not matched to a gene: 9. This CDR3 has 15 residues. CDR3 in amino acids: CASRHDRGSGSPLHF. The covered CDR3 bases are TGTGCCAGCAGGCACGACAGGGGGTCAGGTTCACCC.

This clone was seen a few times. With the read ending 3 residues before the CDR3 end, the germline J gene is used to fill in that end. J is TRBJ1-6 and V is TRBV7-2; possibly TRBD1 for D (6 bases). From germline, CDR1 is SGHTA and CDR2 FQGNSA. V gave up 1 base and J gave up 10 bases, with 11 bases separating them. CDR3 length: 14 residues. Partial CDR3 DNA: TGTGCCAGCAGCTTAGGGGGACACAGCTCACCC. Translating it yields CASSLGGHSSP. The CDR3 in its entirety is CASSLGGHSSPLHF. The whole variable domain, filled in from reference TRBV7-2 and TRBJ1-6, reads GAGVSQSPSNKVTEKGKDVELRCDPISGHTALYWYRQSLGQGLEFLIYFQGNSAPDKSGLPSDRFSAERTGGSVSTLTIQRTQQEDSAVYLCASSLGGHSSPLHFGNGTRLTVT.

To note about this clone: The read terminates 3 residues ahead of where the CDR3 ends, so the germline J gene completes it. The chain couples TRBV7-2 to TRBJ1-5; unclear D gene. The CDR3 is made up of 14 amino acids. Germline V gene sequence: CDR1 SGHTA, CDR2 FQGNSA. Trimming took 3 bases from V and 7 from J, leaving 13 bases between them. The CDR3 bases that were read are TGTGCCAGCAGCTTTCTGGCAAGGGTGCAGCCC. This codes for CASSFLARVQP. The full CDR3 is CASSFLARVQPQHF.

A word on this clone: Read coverage stops 3 residues before the CDR3 terminus; the germline J gene supplies the remainder. V usage is TRBV6-1 and J usage is TRBJ2-1, with TRBD2 matching 12 bases. V dropped 1 base and J dropped 7; count of bases not matched to a gene: 5. The germline gives CDR1 MNHNS, CDR2 SASEGT. The CDR3 has 16 amino acids. CDR3 protein: CASSEVGTSGRNEQFF. Partial CDR3 DNA: TGTGCCAGCAGTGAAGTAGGGACTAGCGGGCGTAATGAG.

With respect to this clone: Read data end 3 residues before the CDR3 end; the end is taken from the germline J gene. This rearrangement joins TRBV30 to TRBJ2-3, with 14 bases aligning to TRBD2. CDR1 GTSNPN and CDR2 SVGIG come from the germline V gene (reference sequence). The CDR3 consists of 14 residues. The CDR3 is CAWKGLAGVGAQYF. The sequenced part of the CDR3 DNA is TGTGCCTGGAAGGGACTAGCGGGAGTCGGGGCG.

This clone was counted at least ten times. The DNA read from the CDR3 is TGCAGCGTTGAAGTCAAACGGGACAATGTAATTTACAATGAG. It specifies CSVEVKRDNVIYNE. The CDR3 as a whole reads CSVEVKRDNVIYNEQFF. The V and J genes are TRBV29-1 and TRBJ2-1; possible D gene TRBD1, 6 bases. The sequenced fragment ends 3 residues before the CDR3 boundary, so the rest is inferred from the germline J gene. V shed 1 base and J shed 4 bases, with 20 bases lying between them. Germline CDR1 is SQVTM and CDR2 is ANQGSEA. This CDR3 has 17 residues.

CDR3 loop: CASSADLRGTEAFF. Partial CDR3 DNA: TGTGCCAGCAGCGCCGATCTAAGAGGGACTGAA. V and J are TRBV7-2 and TRBJ1-1; no clear D gene. The read ends 3 residues early relative to the CDR3; the germline J gene fills the gap. The germline V gene encodes CDR1 SGHTA and CDR2 FQGNSA. Trimming stripped 5 bases from V and 5 bases from J, with 15 bases between. The CDR3 loop spans 14 amino acids. The variable domain in full, completed from reference TRBV7-2 and TRBJ1-1, reads GAGVSQSPSNKVTEKGKDVELRCDPISGHTALYWYRQSLGQGLEFLIYFQGNSAPDKSGLPSDRFSAERTGGSVSTLTIQRTQQEDSAVYLCASSADLRGTEAFFGQGTRLTVV.

This clone was detected a few times. The read halts 3 residues ahead of the CDR3 end, with the missing end drawn from the germline J gene. The gene calls are TRBV29-1 and TRBJ2-1; D could derive from TRBD1 or TRBD2 (5 bases each). Between the trimmed V and J ends, which lost 4 bases and 2 bases, there was a span of 12 bases. The germline CDR1 and CDR2 sequences are SQVTM and ANQGSEA. This CDR3 comprises 14 residues. The DNA read from the CDR3 is TGCAGCGTTGCAGGGAGTGGGGCCTACAATGAG. Amino acids: CSVAGSGAYNE. Given in full, the CDR3 is CSVAGSGAYNEQFF.

Only a few counts were recorded for this clone. The CDR3 goes on 3 residues after the read ends, and that part is filled in from the germline J gene. The chain carries TRBV7-3 and TRBJ1-1; D perhaps matches TRBD1 (6 bases). Germline loops: CDR1 SGHTA, CDR2 FQGTGA. The CDR3 has 12 residues. Incomplete CDR3 DNA: TGTGCCAGCAGCCAAGTCACAGGGAAA. This sequence encodes CASSQVTGK. The full CDR3 protein is CASSQVTGKAFF.

Worth noting for this clone: The CDR3 end lies 3 residues beyond the end of the read and is filled in from the germline J gene. This chain uses TRBV7-3 with TRBJ2-1; 12 nucleotides agree with TRBD2. The germline V gene encodes CDR1 SGHTA and CDR2 FQGTGA. The CDR3 contains 15 residues. Losses at the gene ends were 5 bases for V and 5 bases for J; bases not matched to a gene: 4. The DNA read from the CDR3 is TGTGCCAGCAGCCCCGGACTAGCGGGGAACAATGAG. Amino acids: CASSPGLAGNNE. The CDR3 in full is CASSPGLAGNNEQFF.

Many counts were recorded for this clone. The CDR3 end lies 3 residues beyond the end of the read and is filled in from the germline J gene. The chain employs TRBV19 and TRBJ2-6, with 8 bases aligning to TRBD1. The junction had 17 bases not matched to a gene; V was cut back by 6 bases and J by 1 base. The CDR3 runs to 20 residues. Germline assignment: CDR1 LNHDA and CDR2 SQIVND (reference sequence). CDR3 bases read: TGTGCCAGTAGGCCGGATGACAGGGGAATGCATATTTCTGGGGCCAACGTC. Translated: CASRPDDRGMHISGANV. The entire CDR3 protein is CASRPDDRGMHISGANVLTF.

With regard to this clone: The read stops 3 residues short of the end of the CDR3; the missing end is completed from the germline J gene. The genes are TRBV7-9 and TRBJ2-1; D is unresolved. Germline assignment: CDR1 SEHNR and CDR2 FQNEAQ (reference sequence). The CDR3 contains 14 residues. With 1 base removed from V and 1 base from J, the gap between germline ends came to 5 bases. CDR3 in amino acids: CASSLGPSYNEQFF. CDR3 DNA (partial): TGTGCCAGCAGCTTAGGTCCTTCCTACAATGAG.

This clone was recorded at least ten times. The CDR3 extends 3 residues past the end of the read, so its final part is completed from the germline J gene. The chain has TRBV7-9 and TRBJ1-1, with 8 positions matching TRBD1. Germline assignment: CDR1 SEHNR and CDR2 FQNEAQ (reference sequence). The CDR3 covers 15 residues. V was clipped by 5 bases and J by 5 bases; unmatched bases: 10. Here the CDR3 reads CASSKITGGGTEAFF. The covered CDR3 bases are TGTGCCAGCAGCAAAATTACAGGGGGAGGTACTGAA. The variable domain in full, with the rest retrieved from reference TRBV7-9 and TRBJ1-1, is DTGVSQNPRHKITKRGQNVTFRCDPISEHNRLYWYRQTLGQGPEFLTYFQNEAQLEKSRLLSDRFSAERPKGSFSTLEIQRTEQGDSAMYLCASSKITGGGTEAFFGQGTRLTVV.

With regard to this clone: The read terminates 3 residues ahead of where the CDR3 ends, so the germline J gene completes it. The V call is TRBV7-6, the J call TRBJ2-3; TRBD1 agrees at 10 bases. This CDR3 is built from 16 residues. Germline V gene data show CDR1 as SGHVS and CDR2 as FNYEAQ. V was clipped by 5 bases and J by 6 bases; unmatched bases: 11. The sequenced CDR3 bases are TGTGCCAGCAGCCCCCATCCGGGACAGGGGTTCGATACG. Its protein is CASSPHPGQGFDT. The full-length CDR3 reads as CASSPHPGQGFDTQYF.

This clone came up many times. The read gets to within 3 residues of the CDR3 end, and the germline J gene fills in the rest. The chain is built from TRBV5-1 and TRBJ1-1, with TRBD1 identical over 10 bases. Per germline, CDR1 SGHRS and CDR2 YFSETQ. Trimming cost V 4 bases and J 1 base; bases outside gene matches: 7. The CDR3 covers 16 residues. This chain's CDR3 is CASSITGTGENTEAFF. CDR3 DNA, as far as it was read: TGCGCCAGCAGCATCACCGGGACAGGGGAGAACACTGAA.

This clone was seen a handful of times. The read ends 3 residues before the CDR3 terminus; that terminus is restored from the germline J gene. V is TRBV20-1 and J is TRBJ2-5; D perhaps matches TRBD1 (5 bases). Germline V CDR1 and CDR2: DFQATT, SNEGSKA (reference sequence). Between the trimmed V and J ends, which lost 6 bases and 4 bases, there was a span of 18 bases. The CDR3 extends over 14 amino acids. Here the CDR3 reads CSAANLGVGETQYF. The DNA read from the CDR3 is TGCAGTGCCGCGAACCTAGGGGTGGGAGAGACC.

Comments on this clone: Coverage ceases 3 residues before the CDR3 finishes, and the germline J gene fills in the end. The chain recombines TRBV2 with TRBJ2-5; D perhaps matches TRBD2 (6 bases). V shed 8 bases and J shed 5 bases, with 21 bases lying between them. Germline CDR1 SNHLY, CDR2 FYNNEI. This CDR3 contains 15 residues. Partial CDR3 DNA: TGTGCCAGCGGTATTTTGGGCTCTACTAGCGAGACC. As protein: CASGILGSTSET. The CDR3 reads in full as CASGILGSTSETQYF.

Ten or more counts support this clone. The CDR3 end is not reached by the read, which stops 3 residues before it; the germline J gene fills it in. The chain employs TRBV18 and TRBJ1-2, with TRBD1 as a possible D gene (6 bases). The CDR3 extends over 13 amino acids. Germline V gene sequence: CDR1 KGHSH, CDR2 LQKENI. The covered CDR3 bases are TGTGCCAGCTCACCACAGCACAGGGACGGC. It is translated as CASSPQHRDG. The whole CDR3 reads CASSPQHRDGYTF.

This clone was found a few times. The CDR3 end lies 3 residues beyond the end of the read and is filled in from the germline J gene. The rearrangement joins TRBV30 to TRBJ2-1; D is perhaps TRBD1 (5 bases). This CDR3 has 13 amino acids. The V end was cut by 5 bases, the J end by 0 bases, with 8 bases between. Germline values: CDR1 GTSNPN, CDR2 SVGIG (reference sequence). The CDR3 protein is CAWRQSSYNEQFF. CDR3 DNA, as far as it was read: TGTGCCTGGCGACAGAGCTCCTACAATGAG.

This clone came up many times. The read is 3 residues too short to cover the CDR3 end, so that end is filled in from the germline J gene. The chain couples TRBV5-1 to TRBJ1-4, with D possibly being TRBD1 (5 bases). The germline V gene has CDR1 SGHRS and CDR2 YFSETQ. V lost 0 bases, J lost 4 bases, and 7 bases lay in between. The CDR3 extends over 14 amino acids. The part of the CDR3 DNA that was read is TGCGCCAGCAGCTTGGGACAGAATAATGAAAAA. The encoded protein is CASSLGQNNEK. The CDR3 as a whole reads CASSLGQNNEKLFF.

As regards this clone: The read terminates 3 residues ahead of where the CDR3 ends, so the germline J gene completes it. This rearrangement joins TRBV19 to TRBJ2-7, with 8 bases lining up with TRBD1. CDR3 length equals 14 residues. Looked up from germline, CDR1 is LNHDA and CDR2 is SQIVND (reference sequence). V shed 4 bases and J 3 bases; nucleotides not matched to a gene: 5. This CDR3 is CASSNGGTGYEQYF. CDR3 DNA (partial): TGTGCCAGTAGTAATGGCGGGACAGGCTACGAG.

This clone was observed at least ten times. From the germline J gene comes the end of the CDR3, since the read stops 3 residues before it. The same CDR3 can be traced to other DNA sequences in this sample. The J gene is TRBJ2-1, the V gene TRBV20-1, with 8 bases lining up with TRBD2. This CDR3 comprises 16 residues. J lost 0 bases, V lost 6 bases, and 10 bases had no gene match. CDR1 DFQATT and CDR2 SNEGSKA come from the germline V gene (reference sequence). The covered CDR3 bases are TGCAGTGCGGAAGGGCTAGCGGGCAGCTCCTACAATGAG. Encoded protein: CSAEGLAGSSYNE. The whole CDR3 protein reads CSAEGLAGSSYNEQFF.

This clone was counted between two and nine times. With the read ending 3 residues before the CDR3 end, the germline J gene is used to fill in that end. The chain joins TRBV7-9 to TRBJ2-2, with a weak D call TRBD1 (6 bases). The CDR3 spans 15 residues. Germline lookup yields CDR1 SEHNR and CDR2 FQNEAQ (reference sequence). V shed 1 base and J shed 3 bases, with 9 bases lying between them. CDR3 DNA, as far as it was read: TGTGCCAGCAGCTTAGAACAGGGATACACCGGGGAG. Amino acids: CASSLEQGYTGE. The whole CDR3 protein is CASSLEQGYTGELFF.

This clone was recorded a few times. The CDR3 end is not reached by the read, which stops 3 residues before it; the germline J gene fills it in. V usage is TRBV7-9 and J usage is TRBJ2-7; TRBD1 aligns across 10 bases. The CDR3 runs to 15 residues. CDR1 and CDR2 from the germline V gene are SEHNR and FQNEAQ (reference sequence). V lost 4 bases, J lost 3 bases, and 6 bases stayed unmatched. Partial CDR3 DNA: TGTGCCAGCAGCTCCGGACAGGGGGATTACTACGAG. Translated: CASSSGQGDYYE. The full CDR3 sequence reads CASSSGQGDYYEQYF.

This clone was seen more than once but under ten times. The CDR3 end lies 3 residues beyond the end of the read and is filled in from the germline J gene. This chain joins TRBV19 and TRBJ2-5, with 8 positions matching TRBD1. The CDR3 is made up of 15 amino acids. CDR1 is LNHDA, CDR2 SQIVND, per germline (reference sequence). V was pared by 1 base and J by 2 bases, with 3 bases of the junction left unmatched. CDR3: CASSIVGTGQETQYF. The sequenced CDR3 bases are TGTGCCAGTAGTATAGTAGGGACAGGACAAGAGACC.

The covered CDR3 bases are TGTGCCTGGAGTGTATTAAAGGGCAGCTACAATGAG. It encodes CAWSVLKGSYNE. The full CDR3 sequence reads CAWSVLKGSYNEQFF. This chain links TRBV30 with TRBJ2-1; D ambiguous. The read halts 3 residues ahead of the CDR3 end, with the missing end drawn from the germline J gene. This CDR3 spans 15 amino acids. CDR1 GTSNPN and CDR2 SVGIG come from the germline V gene (reference sequence). Trimming left V 0 bases short and J 3 bases short, with 12 bases between.

This clone came up a few times. Read coverage stops 3 residues before the CDR3 terminus; the germline J gene supplies the remainder. The chain couples TRBV19 to TRBJ1-5; unclear D gene. Trimming pared 3 bases from V and 4 bases from J, leaving 13 bases between. The CDR3 runs to 15 residues. In germline, CDR1 is LNHDA, CDR2 SQIVND (reference sequence). The sequenced CDR3 bases are TGTGCCAGTAGTATTTCGAGACTTCCTAATCAGCCC. It encodes CASSISRLPNQP. In full, the CDR3 is CASSISRLPNQPQHF.